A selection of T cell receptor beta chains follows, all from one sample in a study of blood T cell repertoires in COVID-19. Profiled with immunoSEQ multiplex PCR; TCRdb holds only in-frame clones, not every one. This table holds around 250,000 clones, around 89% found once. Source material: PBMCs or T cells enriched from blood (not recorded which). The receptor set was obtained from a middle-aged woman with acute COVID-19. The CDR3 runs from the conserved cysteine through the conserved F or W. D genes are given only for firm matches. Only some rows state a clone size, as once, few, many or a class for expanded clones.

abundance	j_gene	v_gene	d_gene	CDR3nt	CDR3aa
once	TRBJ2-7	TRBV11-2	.	TGTGCCAGCAGCTCTGAAGTCCCGGGAGTTCTCGAGGAGCAGTACTTC	CASSSEVPGVLEEQYF
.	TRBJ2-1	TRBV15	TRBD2	TGTGCCACCAGCAGAGATGGGATAGCGGGAAGCTCCTACAATGAGCAGTTCTTC	CATSRDGIAGSSYNEQFF
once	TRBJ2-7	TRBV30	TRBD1	TGTGCCTGGAGTTTTGCAGGGGGTACATACGAGCAGTACTTC	CAWSFAGGTYEQYF
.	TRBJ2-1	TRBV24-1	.	TGTGCCACCAGTGATGAGGTCAATGAGCAGTTCTTC	CATSDEVNEQFF
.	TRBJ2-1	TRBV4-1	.	TGCGCCAGCAGCCAGCAGAGGGGGACCTACAATGAGCAGTTCTTC	CASSQQRGTYNEQFF
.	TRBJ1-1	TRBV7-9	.	TGTGCCAGCAGCCCAGATGGGCGTATGAACACTGAAGCTTTCTTT	CASSPDGRMNTEAFF
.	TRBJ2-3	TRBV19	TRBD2	TGTGCCAGTAGTATATTGGTAGCGGGAGAGTCGGATACGCAGTATTTT	CASSILVAGESDTQYF
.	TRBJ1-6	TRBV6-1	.	TGTGCCAGCAGTGAACAATCGCGGACTTATTCACCCCTCCACTTT	CASSEQSRTYSPLHF
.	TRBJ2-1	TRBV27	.	TGTGCCAGCAGTTTATCGAGCATCAATGAGCAGTTCTTC	CASSLSSINEQFF
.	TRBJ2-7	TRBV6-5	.	TGTGCCAGCAGCTTCGCAGGGGGGCACGAGCAGTACTTC	CASSFAGGHEQYF
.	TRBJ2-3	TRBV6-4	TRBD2	TGTGCCAGCAGTAGCGGGAGCGCAGATACGCAGTATTTT	CASSSGSADTQYF
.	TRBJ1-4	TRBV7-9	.	TGTGCCAGCAGCTTAGCGCGTACAGCTAATGAAAAACTGTTTTTT	CASSLARTANEKLFF
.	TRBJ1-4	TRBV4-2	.	TGTGCCAGCAGCCAAGATCAGGGTCAAAATGAAAAACTGTTTTTT	CASSQDQGQNEKLFF
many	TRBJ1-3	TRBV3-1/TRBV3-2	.	TGTGCCAGCAGCCAATCCGGTGCTGGAAACACCATATATTTT	CASSQSGAGNTIYF
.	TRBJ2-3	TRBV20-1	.	TGCAGTGCTAGTGGCCTCCGAGCCGCCGATACGCAGTATTTT	CSASGLRAADTQYF
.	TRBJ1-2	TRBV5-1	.	TGCGCCAGCAGCTTTCCAGGGCAGAATGGCTACACCTTC	CASSFPGQNGYTF
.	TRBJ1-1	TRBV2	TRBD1	TGTGCCAGCAGTCAACAGGGGGCGCCTGGAACTTTCTTT	CASSQQGAPGTFF
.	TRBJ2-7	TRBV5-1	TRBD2	TGCGCCAGCAGGTCACTAAGCGGGAGTACGTTAGAGCAGTACTTC	CASRSLSGSTLEQYF
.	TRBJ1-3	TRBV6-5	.	TGTGCCAGCAGTACGGGGGGAGTCGCTGGAAACACCATATATTTT	CASSTGGVAGNTIYF
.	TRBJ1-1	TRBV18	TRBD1	TGTGCCAGCTCACCACGGACAGGGGGTATGAACACTGAAGCTTTCTTT	CASSPRTGGMNTEAFF
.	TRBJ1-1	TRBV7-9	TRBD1	TGTGCCAGCAGCTTCACAGGGGAAGTTTCGGTGAACACTGAAGCTTTCTTT	CASSFTGEVSVNTEAFF
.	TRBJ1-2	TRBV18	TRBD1	TGTGCCAGCTCACCGCGGCAGGGGGTGACGGATGGCTACACCTTC	CASSPRQGVTDGYTF
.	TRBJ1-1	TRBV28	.	TGTGCCAGCAGCTTGACAGAACAGAACACTGAAGCTTTCTTT	CASSLTEQNTEAFF
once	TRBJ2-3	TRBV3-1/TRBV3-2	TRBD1	TGTGCCAGCAGCCAACGGACAGGGACCACAGATACGCAGTATTTT	CASSQRTGTTDTQYF
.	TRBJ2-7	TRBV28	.	TGTGCCAGCAGTTTACTTTCCTACGAGCAGTACTTC	CASSLLSYEQYF
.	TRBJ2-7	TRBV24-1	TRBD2	TGTGCCACCAGTGAAGCCGGGACTAGTTTCTACGAGCAGTACTTC	CATSEAGTSFYEQYF
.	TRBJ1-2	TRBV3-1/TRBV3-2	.	TGTGCCAGCAGCCAAGATTGGCAGGGGAGTTACTATGGCTACACCTTC	CASSQDWQGSYYGYTF
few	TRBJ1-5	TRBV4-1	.	TGCGCCAGCAGCCAGGACAGCTTCAATCAGCCCCAGCATTTT	CASSQDSFNQPQHF
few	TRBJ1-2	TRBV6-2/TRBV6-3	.	TGTGCCAGCAGCCCCCTCAGCTGGGCAGGGAATAAGTGGGACTATGGCTACACCTTC	CASSPLSWAGNKWDYGYTF
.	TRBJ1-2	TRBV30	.	TGTGCCTGGAGTCTTGCCAGTAACTATGGCTACACCTTC	CAWSLASNYGYTF
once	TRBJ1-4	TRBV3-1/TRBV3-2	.	TGTGCCAGCAGCCAACCCCAGGCTATTAATGAAAAACTGTTTTTT	CASSQPQAINEKLFF
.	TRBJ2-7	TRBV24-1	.	TGTGCCACCAGTGAAAATAGCAACGAGCAGTACTTC	CATSENSNEQYF
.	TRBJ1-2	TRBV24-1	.	TGTGCCACCAGTGATTCGAAATTTCCAAAGAACAGGGAGAACTATGGCTACACCTTC	CATSDSKFPKNRENYGYTF
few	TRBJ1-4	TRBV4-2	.	TGTGCCAGCAGCCAAAGTTTCGGTGAAAAACTGTTTTTT	CASSQSFGEKLFF
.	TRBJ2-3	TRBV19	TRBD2	TGTGCCAGTAGTATTCGACTAGCGGGAGTTGAGGCAGATACGCAGTATTTT	CASSIRLAGVEADTQYF
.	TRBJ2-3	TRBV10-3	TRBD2	TGTGCCATCAGTGACGCGCGGGAGGGAACAGATACGCAGTATTTT	CAISDAREGTDTQYF
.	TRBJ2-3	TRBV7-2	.	TGTGCCAGCAGCCCGCGGTGGCGGACAGATACGCAGTATTTT	CASSPRWRTDTQYF
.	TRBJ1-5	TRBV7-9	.	TGTGCCAGCAGCTTAGGGGGCTGGAGCAATCAGCCCCAGCATTTT	CASSLGGWSNQPQHF
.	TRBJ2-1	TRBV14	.	TGTGCCAGCAGCCAAGTCCCCAGGGCTGAGCAGTTCTTC	CASSQVPRAEQFF
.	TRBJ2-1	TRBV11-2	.	TGTGCCAGCAGCTCTGATAGCGGCAATGAGCAGTTCTTC	CASSSDSGNEQFF
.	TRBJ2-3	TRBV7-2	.	TGTGCCAGCAGCTTAGACTTCACAGATACGCAGTATTTT	CASSLDFTDTQYF
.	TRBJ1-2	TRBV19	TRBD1	TGTGCCAGTAGCCACCTAAGGGGACAGGCAGAAAGCGGCTACACCTTC	CASSHLRGQAESGYTF
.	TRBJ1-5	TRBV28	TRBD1	TGTGCCAGCAGTACAACGGGACAGGGGGATCAGCCCCAGCATTTT	CASSTTGQGDQPQHF
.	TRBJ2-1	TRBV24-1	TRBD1	TGTGCCACCAGTGACGCTGACAGGGGGCAGGCAGATGAGCAGTTCTTC	CATSDADRGQADEQFF
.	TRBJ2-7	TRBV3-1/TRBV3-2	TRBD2	TGTGCCAGCAGCCAAGATAGCGGGGGGTCCTACGAGCAGTACTTC	CASSQDSGGSYEQYF
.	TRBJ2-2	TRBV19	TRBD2	TGTGCCAGTAGCGGGGAGGGAGCGGGCACCGGGGAGCTGTTTTTT	CASSGEGAGTGELFF
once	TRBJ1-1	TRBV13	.	TGTGCCAGCAGCCCAAAGGGATCAGGCCTGAGGGAGACTGAAGCTTTCTTT	CASSPKGSGLRETEAFF
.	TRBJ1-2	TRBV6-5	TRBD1	TGTGCCAGCAGCCCCGTCGGGACAGGCCTCTATGGCTACACCTTC	CASSPVGTGLYGYTF
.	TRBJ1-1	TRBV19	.	TGTGCCAGTAGTATACAGCGAGGGACTGAAGCTTTCTTT	CASSIQRGTEAFF
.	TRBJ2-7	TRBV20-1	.	TGCAGTGCACCATCTAACGAGCAGTACTTC	CSAPSNEQYF
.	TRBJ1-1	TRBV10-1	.	TGCGCCAGCAAGGTGGGCGGGGGGCATGGGATGAACACTGAAGCTTTCTTT	CASKVGGGHGMNTEAFF
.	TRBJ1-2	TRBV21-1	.	TGTGCCAGCAGCAAAGCGCTCGGGACAGGGGACAACTATGGCTACACCTTC	CASSKALGTGDNYGYTF